One and the same sample provided the 20 T cell receptor beta chains below, sequenced in a study of T cell clones after liver transplantation. The table came from immunoSEQ multiplex PCR; TCRdb's copy has only in-frame clones and leaves some out. The sample gives 85,000 to 110,000 clones, roughly 80% of which show up once; approximately 3% is in the top ten. This specimen was CD4+ T cells from blood, taken 45 to 50 months after liver transplant. The source of these receptors is a human patient who received a liver transplant. Some T cells may originate from the graft donor.

The CDR3 is CATSRSLASGETQYF. Written as DNA, the CDR3 is TGTGCCACCAGCAGAAGTTTGGCTAGCGGTGAGACCCAGTACTTC. V is TRBV15 and J is TRBJ2-5, with TRBD2 matching over 7 bases. Trimming at V came to 2 bases and at J to 5 bases, leaving 8 bases not matched to a gene. The CDR3 runs 15 residues. Germline CDR1 is LNHNV and CDR2 is YYDKDF (reference sequence).

The chain carries TRBV6-5 and TRBJ1-2, with D unclear. Trimming pared 6 bases from V and 8 bases from J, leaving 16 bases between. Germline lookup yields CDR1 MNHEY and CDR2 SVGAGI. The CDR3 has 13 amino acids. CDR3 region: CASRRTLTEGYTF. Written as DNA, the CDR3 is TGTGCCAGCAGGCGGACTTTAACAGAGGGCTACACCTTC.

V is TRBV14 and J is TRBJ1-1, with a possible D match to TRBD1 (5 bases). The CDR3 runs to 11 residues. Trimming left V 8 bases short and J 7 bases short, with 11 bases between. CDR1 SGHDN and CDR2 FVKESK come from the germline V gene. The CDR3 here is CASGTGGEAFF. The CDR3 DNA reads as TGTGCCAGCGGGACCGGGGGTGAAGCTTTCTTT.

The chain combines TRBV7-3 with TRBJ2-5; 8 nucleotides match TRBD2. The CDR3 has 18 residues. Looked up from germline, CDR1 is SGHTA and CDR2 is FQGTGA. Trimming cost V 5 bases and J 5 bases; bases outside gene matches: 19. The CDR3 DNA follows: TGTGCCAGCAGCCCACCCATAATCGGCCCGGGGGGGCTGGAGACCCAGTACTTC. Translation gives CASSPPIIGPGGLETQYF.

This rearrangement joins TRBV18 to TRBJ1-5, with 9 bases identical to TRBD1. CDR1 is KGHSH and CDR2 is LQKENI in the germline V gene. Trimming took 2 bases from V and 6 from J; bases not matched to a gene: 5. The CDR3 is made up of 15 amino acids. DNA of the CDR3: TGTGCCAGCTCACCAAACACAGGGGGCGTTCAGCCCCAGCATTTT. Translated, it gives CASSPNTGGVQPQHF.

The CDR3 DNA sequence: TGTGCCAGCAGTGTAACACTGAACTATGGCTACACCTTC. Encoded protein: CASSVTLNYGYTF. This chain joins TRBV2 and TRBJ1-2; D remains ambiguous. V lost 4 bases and J 2 bases, leaving 8 bases between the germline ends. CDR1 and CDR2 (germline): SNHLY, FYNNEI. The CDR3 sequence is 13 residues long.

The chain employs TRBV11-2 and TRBJ2-2, with D uncertain. Per germline, CDR1 SGHAT and CDR2 FQNNGV. The CDR3 spans 13 residues. V was shortened by 0 bases and J by 7 bases, with 6 bases between the two germline ends. The CDR3 region is CASSLDQGGELFF. The CDR3 region has the DNA TGTGCCAGCAGCTTAGATCAAGGCGGGGAGCTGTTTTTT. The complete variable domain, with remaining parts taken from reference TRBV11-2 and TRBJ2-2, reads EAGVAQSPRYKIIEKRQSVAFWCNPISGHATLYWYQQILGQGPKLLIQFQNNGVVDDSQLPKDRFSAERLKGVDSTLKIQPAKLEDSAVYLCASSLDQGGELFFGEGSRLTVL.

V gene TRBV28 combines with J gene TRBJ1-2; D remains unclear. Trimming took 3 bases from V and 7 from J, leaving 6 bases between them. Germline CDR1 reads MDHEN; CDR2 reads SYDVKM. CDR3 length: 11 residues. The CDR3 spells CASSLSTGYTF. The CDR3, as DNA: TGTGCCAGCAGTTTGAGTACTGGCTACACCTTC.

The chain is built from TRBV5-6 and TRBJ2-5; 7 nucleotides agree with TRBD2. This CDR3 is built from 16 residues. J gave up 2 bases and V 0 bases, and 7 bases lay outside the gene matches. In germline, CDR1 is SGHDT, CDR2 YYEEEE. The CDR3 protein is CASSLGWIGGQETQYF. CDR3 DNA sequence: TGTGCCAGCAGCTTGGGATGGATCGGGGGGCAAGAGACCCAGTACTTC. Filled out from reference TRBV5-6 and TRBJ2-5, the complete variable domain reads DAGVTQSPTHLIKTRGQQVTLRCSPKSGHDTVSWYQQALGQGPQFIFQYYEEEERQRGNFPDRFSGHQFPNYSSELNVNALLLGDSALYLCASSLGWIGGQETQYFGPGTRLLVL.

The chain links TRBV4-1 to TRBJ2-2; a weak D match, TRBD1 (6 bases). The germline V gene has CDR1 MGHRA and CDR2 YSYEKL. The CDR3 has 19 amino acids. V lost 0 bases, J lost 5 bases, and 22 bases lay in between. CDR3 amino acids: CASSQETPDRIRGTGELFF. The CDR3 DNA reads TGCGCCAGCAGCCAAGAGACTCCGGACCGAATTAGGGGGACCGGGGAGCTGTTTTTT.

This clone turned up a few times. This chain joins TRBV4-1 and TRBJ2-7; no firm D call. Germline CDR1 MGHRA, CDR2 YSYEKL. The CDR3 is 15 amino acids. Trimming took 3 bases from V and 4 from J, leaving 16 bases between them. Here the CDR3 DNA reads TGCGCCAGCAGCCAGCCGGGCTCCAGCTTTTACGAGCAGTACTTC. Translating it yields CASSQPGSSFYEQYF.

The J gene is TRBJ2-1, the V gene TRBV10-2, with TRBD2 matching 12 bases. This CDR3 region has 14 residues. The germline V gene encodes CDR1 WSHSY and CDR2 SAAADI. Trimming removed 8 bases from V and 8 bases from J; junction bases left unmatched: 7. The CDR3 DNA is TGCGCCAGCCGACTAGCGGGGGCCAGGGATGAGCAGTTCTTC. Protein product: CASRLAGARDEQFF.

The chain links TRBV19 to TRBJ2-5, with D possibly being TRBD1 or TRBD2 (6 bases each). V lost 6 bases and J 4 bases, leaving 12 bases between the germline ends. The CDR3 loop spans 13 amino acids. Germline CDR1 is LNHDA and CDR2 is SQIVND (reference sequence). CDR3 in DNA: TGTGCCAGTAGAAATAGGGGGGCAGAGACCCAGTACTTC. Amino acid sequence: CASRNRGAETQYF.

The rearrangement links TRBV6-5 to TRBJ1-1; no clear D gene. The CDR3 runs to 12 residues. Per germline, CDR1 MNHEY and CDR2 SVGAGI. Trimming pared 5 bases from V and 10 bases from J, leaving 14 bases between. CDR3 nucleotide sequence: TGTGCCAGCAGTCAGCCTAACTCCGGAGCTTTCTTT. Encoded protein: CASSQPNSGAFF.

CDR3 nucleotides: TGTGCCAGCAGCTTGACACCGGAAAAACTGTTTTTT. Protein sequence: CASSLTPEKLFF. This chain links TRBV5-8 with TRBJ1-4; D gene unclear. Germline CDR1 and CDR2: SGHTS and YDEGEE. V lost 1 base and J lost 8, with 6 bases in between. There are 12 residues in the CDR3. Using reference TRBV5-8 and TRBJ1-4 for the parts outside the CDR3, the full variable domain is EAGVTQSPTHLIKTRGQQATLRCSPISGHTSVYWYQQALGLGLQFLLWYDEGEERNRGNFPPRFSGRQFPNYSSELNVNALELEDSALYLCASSLTPEKLFFGSGTQLSVL.

This chain joins TRBV7-3 and TRBJ2-3; 8 bases line up with TRBD2. The CDR3 has 16 amino acids. Germline V gives CDR1 SGHTA, CDR2 FQGTGA. V lost 0 bases, J lost 5 bases, and 7 bases stayed unmatched. CDR3 DNA sequence: TGTGCCAGCAGCTTAACGCCCTCGGGGGGGGTAGATACGCAGTATTTT. This encodes CASSLTPSGGVDTQYF.

The V and J genes are TRBV10-3 and TRBJ1-5, with TRBD1 matching 8 bases. The CDR3 covers 14 residues. Germline V gene data show CDR1 as ENHRY and CDR2 as SYGVKD. J gave up 2 bases and V 6 bases, and 3 bases lay outside the gene matches. The CDR3 protein is CAIRGQAGNQPQHF. The CDR3 coding sequence is TGTGCCATCAGGGGACAGGCCGGCAATCAGCCCCAGCATTTT.

V gene TRBV27 combines with J gene TRBJ2-7; a weak D match, TRBD2 (6 bases). Germline V CDR1 and CDR2: MNHEY, SMNVEV (reference sequence). V was clipped by 4 bases and J by 0 bases, with 19 bases between them. This CDR3 comprises 17 residues. CDR3 coding DNA: TGTGCCAGCAGTTCCATTCGTCGTGGAGGGGCCTCCTACGAGCAGTACTTC. Amino acids: CASSSIRRGGASYEQYF.

CDR3: CASRPHTRGSLEQYF. Here the CDR3 DNA reads TGTGCCAGCAGACCGCACACTAGGGGATCTCTCGAGCAGTACTTC. The rearrangement joins TRBV6-5 to TRBJ2-7; D is possibly TRBD1 or TRBD2 (5 bases each). The CDR3 totals 15 residues. V was shortened by 6 bases and J by 6 bases, with 21 bases between the two germline ends. CDR1 and CDR2 from the germline V gene are MNHEY and SVGAGI.

The genes are TRBV18 and TRBJ2-1; possible D gene TRBD1, 6 bases. Germline lookup yields CDR1 KGHSH and CDR2 LQKENI. Trimming removed 3 bases from V and 8 bases from J, with 17 bases in between. The length of the CDR3 is 15 residues. The CDR3: CASSPGTGPHHEQFF. CDR3 bases: TGTGCCAGCTCACCGGGTACAGGGCCACACCATGAGCAGTTCTTC.